The clone carrying this T cell receptor (beta chain) was counted once. What it binds is not known. Donors counted as nominally healthy when sampled, yet unrecorded immune exposures were likely. The PCR made use of 60 Vbeta and 13 Jbeta primers. Libraries were prepared by immunoSEQ multiplex PCR; TCRdb keeps only in-frame clonotypes and omits some of them. The data contain about 160,000 clones, less than 85% of them singletons. This entry belongs to a study of cytomegalovirus exposure and HLA in healthy donors. Study-level results: Overall, approximately 150 TCR beta chains were annotated as cytomegalovirus-associated. Later on, an analysis showed TCR association rates differing by HLA locus, with DRB1 the most and HLA-C the fewest. In an earlier analysis, about 90% or about 30%: the productive usage of most TCR beta V segments.

The receptor comes from a male donor in good health and CMV-seronegative. The source material was PBMCs.

The CDR3 nucleotides read TGTGCCATCAAGGACAGTCGGACCAGCTCCTACGAGCAGTACTTC. This sequence encodes CAIKDSRTSSYEQYF. This chain uses TRBV10-3 with TRBJ2-5, with a tentative D call TRBD1 (6 bases). The J call is in doubt because the DNA end fits TRBJ2-7 better. The CDR3 has 15 amino acids. Germline V gene lookup returns CDR1 ENHRY and CDR2 SYGVKD.